One sample yielded the 2 T cell receptor beta chains listed below, sequenced in a study of cytomegalovirus exposure and HLA in healthy donors. The PCR had 60 Vbeta and 13 Jbeta primers. Assay used: immunoSEQ multiplex PCR; TCRdb lists only in-frame clones, some missing. The repertoire holds about 120,000 clones, with 7% to 9.5% as singletons. Sequenced sample: PBMCs. Every receptor here comes from a woman aged 40 to 55 in good health and CMV-seropositive.

This chain joins TRBV5-5 and TRBJ2-7; 12 bases fit TRBD1. V was pared by 3 bases and J by 5 bases, with 9 bases of the junction left unmatched. The germline gives CDR1 SGHKS, CDR2 YYEKEE (reference sequence). This CDR3 region has 16 residues. CDR3: CASSSAPGQGANEQYF. The DNA for the CDR3 is TGTGCCAGCAGCTCGGCTCCGGGACAGGGGGCCAACGAGCAGTACTTC.

This clone was detected a few times. This chain joins TRBV9 and TRBJ1-2, with D perhaps matching TRBD1 (6 bases). V shed 0 bases and J shed 4 bases, with 16 bases lying between them. There are 16 residues in the CDR3. In germline, CDR1 is SGDLS, CDR2 YYNGEE. The CDR3 loop is CASSVGTAGATYGYTF. The CDR3 DNA sequence: TGTGCCAGCAGCGTAGGGACGGCAGGGGCGACCTATGGCTACACCTTC.